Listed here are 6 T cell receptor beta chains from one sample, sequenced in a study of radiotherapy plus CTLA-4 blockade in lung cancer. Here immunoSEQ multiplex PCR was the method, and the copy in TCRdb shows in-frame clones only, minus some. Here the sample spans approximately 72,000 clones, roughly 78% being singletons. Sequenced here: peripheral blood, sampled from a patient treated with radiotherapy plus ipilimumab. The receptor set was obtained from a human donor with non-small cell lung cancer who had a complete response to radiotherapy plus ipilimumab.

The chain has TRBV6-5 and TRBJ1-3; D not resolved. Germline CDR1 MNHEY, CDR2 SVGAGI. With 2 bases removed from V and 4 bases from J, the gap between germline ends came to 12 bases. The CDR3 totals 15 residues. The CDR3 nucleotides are TGTGCCAGCAGTTACACCGGGGTCAGAGGAAACACCATATATTTT. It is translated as CASSYTGVRGNTIYF.

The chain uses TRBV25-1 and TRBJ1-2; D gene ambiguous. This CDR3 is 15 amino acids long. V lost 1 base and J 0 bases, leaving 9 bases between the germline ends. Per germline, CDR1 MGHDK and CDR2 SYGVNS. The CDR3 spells CASSELGTSNYGYTF. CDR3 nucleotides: TGTGCCAGCAGTGAATTGGGCACCTCTAACTATGGCTACACCTTC.

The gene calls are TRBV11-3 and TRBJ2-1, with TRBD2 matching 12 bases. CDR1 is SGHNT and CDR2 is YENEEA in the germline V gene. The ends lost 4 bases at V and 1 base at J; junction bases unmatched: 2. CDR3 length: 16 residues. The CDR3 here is CASSWTSGTSYNEQFF. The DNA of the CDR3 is TGTGCCAGCAGCTGGACTAGCGGGACTTCCTACAATGAGCAGTTCTTC.

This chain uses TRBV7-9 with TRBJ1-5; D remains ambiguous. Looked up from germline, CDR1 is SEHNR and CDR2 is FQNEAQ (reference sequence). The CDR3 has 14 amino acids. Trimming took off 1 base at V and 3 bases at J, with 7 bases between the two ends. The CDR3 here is CASSLGLSNQPQHF. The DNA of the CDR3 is TGTGCCAGCAGCTTAGGGCTTTCCAATCAGCCCCAGCATTTT.

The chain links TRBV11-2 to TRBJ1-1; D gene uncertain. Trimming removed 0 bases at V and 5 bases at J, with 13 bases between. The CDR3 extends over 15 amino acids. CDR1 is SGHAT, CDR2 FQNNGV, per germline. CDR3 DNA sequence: TGTGCCAGCAGCTTAGAGGGGAAGGGTACGACTGAAGCTTTCTTT. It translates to CASSLEGKGTTEAFF.

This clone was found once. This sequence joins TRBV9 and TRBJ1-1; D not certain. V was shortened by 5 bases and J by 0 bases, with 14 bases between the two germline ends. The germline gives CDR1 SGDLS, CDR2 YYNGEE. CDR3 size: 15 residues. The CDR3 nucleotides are TGTGCCAGCAGACTCCCCTGGAGGGTGAACACTGAAGCTTTCTTT. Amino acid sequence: CASRLPWRVNTEAFF.